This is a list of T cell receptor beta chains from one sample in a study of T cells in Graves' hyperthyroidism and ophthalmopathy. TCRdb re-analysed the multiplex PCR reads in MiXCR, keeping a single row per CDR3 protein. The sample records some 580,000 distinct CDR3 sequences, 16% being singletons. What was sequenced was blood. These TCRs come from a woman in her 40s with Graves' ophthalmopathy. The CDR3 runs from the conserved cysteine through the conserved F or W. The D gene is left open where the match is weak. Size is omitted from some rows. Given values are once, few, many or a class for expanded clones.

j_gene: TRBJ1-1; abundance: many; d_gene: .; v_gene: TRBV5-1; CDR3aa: CASSLRVGSTEAFF; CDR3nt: TGCGCCAGCAGCTTAAGGGTGGGGAGCACTGAAGCTTTCTTT
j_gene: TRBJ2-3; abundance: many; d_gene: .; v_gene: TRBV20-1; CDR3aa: CSAPESTDTQYF; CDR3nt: TGCAGTGCACCAGAGAGCACAGATACGCAGTATTTT
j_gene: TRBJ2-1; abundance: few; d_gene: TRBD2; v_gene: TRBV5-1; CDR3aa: CASSFSGSGNEQFF; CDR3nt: TGCGCCAGCAGCTTTAGCGGGAGCGGCAATGAGCAGTTCTTC
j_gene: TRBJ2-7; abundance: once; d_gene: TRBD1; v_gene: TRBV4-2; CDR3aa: CASSLRTGDYEQYF; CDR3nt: TGTGCCAGCAGCCTTAGGACAGGGGACTACGAGCAGTACTTC
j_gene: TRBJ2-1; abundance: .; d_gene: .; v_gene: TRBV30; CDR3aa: CAWSRAIGGAINEQFF; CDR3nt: TGTGCCTGGAGTAGGGCTATAGGGGGGGCAATCAATGAGCAGTTCTTC
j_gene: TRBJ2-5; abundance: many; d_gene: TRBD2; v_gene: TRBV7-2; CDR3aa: CASSSGVAGAQETQYF; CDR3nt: TGTGCCAGCAGCTCTGGAGTAGCGGGGGCCCAAGAGACCCAGTACTTC
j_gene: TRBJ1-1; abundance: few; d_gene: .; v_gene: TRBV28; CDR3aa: CASSLAPGITEAFF; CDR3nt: TGTGCCAGCAGTTTAGCTCCGGGTATCACTGAAGCTTTCTTT
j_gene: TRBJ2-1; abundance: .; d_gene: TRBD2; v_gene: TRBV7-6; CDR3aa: CASSLNPGTSGGPAEQFF; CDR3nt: TGTGCCAGCAGCTTAAATCCCGGGACTAGCGGGGGGCCGGCGGAGCAGTTCTTC
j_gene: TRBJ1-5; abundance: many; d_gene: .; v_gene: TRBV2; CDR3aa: CASTTEGNQPQHF; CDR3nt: TGTGCCAGCACTACGGAGGGAAACCAGCCCCAGCATTTT
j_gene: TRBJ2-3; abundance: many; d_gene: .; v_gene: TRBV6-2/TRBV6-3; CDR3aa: CASCVADTQYF; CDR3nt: TGTGCCAGCTGCGTCGCGGATACGCAGTATTTT
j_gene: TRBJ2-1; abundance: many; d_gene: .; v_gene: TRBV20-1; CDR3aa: CSARGFELGHNEQFF; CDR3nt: TGCAGTGCTAGAGGGTTTGAACTAGGCCACAATGAGCAGTTCTTC
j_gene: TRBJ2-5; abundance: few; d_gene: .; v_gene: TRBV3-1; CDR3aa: CASSHNSGQETQYF; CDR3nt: TGTGCCAGCAGCCACAACTCGGGCCAAGAGACCCAGTACTTC
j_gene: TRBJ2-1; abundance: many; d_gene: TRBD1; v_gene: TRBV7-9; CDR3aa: CASRRTGGDEQFF; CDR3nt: TGTGCCAGCAGAAGGACAGGGGGCGACGAGCAGTTCTTC
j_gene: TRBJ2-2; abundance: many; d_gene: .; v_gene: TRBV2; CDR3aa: CASNPAVNTGELFF; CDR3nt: TGTGCCAGCAATCCAGCGGTTAACACCGGGGAGCTGTTTTTT
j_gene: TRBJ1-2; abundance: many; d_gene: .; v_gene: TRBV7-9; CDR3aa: CASSLGAPRGGYTF; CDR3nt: TGTGCCAGCAGCTTAGGGGCCCCTCGTGGAGGCTACACCTTC
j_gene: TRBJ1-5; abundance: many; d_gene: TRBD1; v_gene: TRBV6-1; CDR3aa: CASSAGGYGNQPQHF; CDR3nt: TGTGCCAGCAGTGCAGGGGGCTACGGCAATCAGCCCCAGCATTTT
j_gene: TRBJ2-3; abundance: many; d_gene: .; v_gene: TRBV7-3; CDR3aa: CASSLRPSLGTDTQYF; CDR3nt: TGTGCCAGCAGCTTAAGACCTAGCTTGGGCACAGATACGCAGTATTTT
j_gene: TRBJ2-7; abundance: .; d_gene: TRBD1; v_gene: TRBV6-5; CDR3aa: CASSDSDRASYEQYF; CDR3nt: TGTGCCAGCAGTGACTCTGACAGGGCCTCCTACGAGCAGTACTTC
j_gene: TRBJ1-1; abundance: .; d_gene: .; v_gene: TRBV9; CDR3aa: CASSVGAANTEAFF; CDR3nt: TGTGCCAGCAGCGTAGGTGCCGCGAACACTGAAGCTTTCTTT
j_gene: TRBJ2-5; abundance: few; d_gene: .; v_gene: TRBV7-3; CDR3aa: CASSLGAVKETQYF; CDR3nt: TGTGCCAGCAGCTTGGGGGCCGTAAAAGAGACCCAGTACTTC
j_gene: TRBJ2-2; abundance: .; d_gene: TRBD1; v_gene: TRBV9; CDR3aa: CASSTQGASTGELFF; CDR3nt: TGTGCCAGCAGCACCCAGGGGGCGAGCACCGGGGAGCTGTTTTTT
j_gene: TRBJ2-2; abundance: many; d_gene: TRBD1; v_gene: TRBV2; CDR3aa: CASSRTGVDGELFF; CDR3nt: TGTGCCAGCAGTCGGACAGGGGTGGACGGGGAGCTGTTTTTT
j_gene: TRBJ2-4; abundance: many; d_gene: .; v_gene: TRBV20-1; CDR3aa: CSAPPGTAKNIQYF; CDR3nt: TGCAGTGCCCCCCCCGGGACTGCCAAAAACATTCAGTACTTC
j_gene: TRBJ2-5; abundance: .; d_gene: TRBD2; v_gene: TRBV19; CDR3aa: CASSSTSAAETQYF; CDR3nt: TGTGCCAGTAGTTCGACTAGCGCGGCAGAGACCCAGTACTTC
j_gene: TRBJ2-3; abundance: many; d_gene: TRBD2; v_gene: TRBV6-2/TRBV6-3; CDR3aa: CASSYANPYTSGEADTQYF; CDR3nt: TGTGCCAGCAGTTACGCGAACCCCTATACTAGCGGGGAAGCAGATACGCAGTATTTT
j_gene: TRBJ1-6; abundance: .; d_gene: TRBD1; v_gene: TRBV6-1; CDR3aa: CASSKGQELYNSPLHF; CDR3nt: TGTGCCAGCAGCAAAGGACAGGAGCTTTATAATTCACCCCTCCACTTT
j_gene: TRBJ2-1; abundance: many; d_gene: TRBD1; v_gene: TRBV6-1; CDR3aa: CASSGQGGYNEQFF; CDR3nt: TGTGCCAGCAGCGGACAGGGGGGGTACAATGAGCAGTTCTTC
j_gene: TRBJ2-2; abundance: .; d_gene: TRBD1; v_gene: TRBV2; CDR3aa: CASSGRGQRTGELFF; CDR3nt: TGTGCCAGCAGTGGCAGGGGGCAGCGGACCGGGGAGCTGTTTTTT
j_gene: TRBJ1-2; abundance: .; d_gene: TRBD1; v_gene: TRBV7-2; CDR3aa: CASSPHQGGLGYTF; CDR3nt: TGTGCCAGCAGCCCGCACCAGGGGGGTTTGGGCTACACCTTC
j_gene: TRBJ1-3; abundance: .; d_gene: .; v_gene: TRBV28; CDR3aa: CASSTPGPGNTIYF; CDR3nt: TGTGCCAGCAGCACTCCAGGGCCTGGAAACACCATATATTTT
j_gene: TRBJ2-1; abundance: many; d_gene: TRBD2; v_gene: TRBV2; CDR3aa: CASTLAGSYNEQFF; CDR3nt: TGTGCCAGCACTTTAGCGGGGTCCTACAATGAGCAGTTCTTC
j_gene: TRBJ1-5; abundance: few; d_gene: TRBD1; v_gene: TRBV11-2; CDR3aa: CASSLKGAAQPQHF; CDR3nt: TGTGCCAGCAGCTTAAAGGGGGCAGCCCAGCCCCAGCATTTT
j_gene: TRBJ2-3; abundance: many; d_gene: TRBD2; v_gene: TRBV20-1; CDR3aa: CSAQRRLAGDTDTQYF; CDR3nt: TGCAGTGCCCAGAGGCGACTAGCGGGGGACACAGATACGCAGTATTTT
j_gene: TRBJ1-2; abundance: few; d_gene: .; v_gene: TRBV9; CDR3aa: CASSPPEGFYGYTF; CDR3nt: TGTGCCAGCAGCCCCCCGGAGGGGTTCTATGGCTACACCTTC
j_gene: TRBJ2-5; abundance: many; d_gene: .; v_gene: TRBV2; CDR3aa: CASSEGPWETQYF; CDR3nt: TGTGCCAGCAGCGAAGGACCTTGGGAGACCCAGTACTTC
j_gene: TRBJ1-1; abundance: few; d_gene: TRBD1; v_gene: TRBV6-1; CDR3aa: CASSWARGRSTEAFF; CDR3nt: TGTGCCAGCAGTTGGGCCAGGGGGCGAAGCACTGAAGCTTTCTTT
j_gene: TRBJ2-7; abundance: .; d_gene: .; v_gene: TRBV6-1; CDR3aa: CASNVGTFPREQYF; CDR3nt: TGTGCCAGCAACGTCGGGACTTTCCCTCGGGAGCAGTACTTC
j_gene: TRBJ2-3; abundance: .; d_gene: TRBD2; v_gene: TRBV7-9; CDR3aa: CASSPRGGERVFNTDTQYF; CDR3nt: TGTGCCAGCAGCCCTCGGGGGGGCGAAAGAGTGTTTAACACAGATACGCAGTATTTT
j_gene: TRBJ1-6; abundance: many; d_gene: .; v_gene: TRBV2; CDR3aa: CASSERAGQNSPLHF; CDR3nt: TGTGCCAGCAGTGAACGGGCAGGGCAAAATTCACCCCTCCACTTT
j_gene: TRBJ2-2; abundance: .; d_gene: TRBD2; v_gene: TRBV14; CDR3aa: CASSLQRPSGATGELFF; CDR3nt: TGTGCCAGCAGCCTACAGAGGCCTAGCGGGGCCACCGGGGAGCTGTTTTTT
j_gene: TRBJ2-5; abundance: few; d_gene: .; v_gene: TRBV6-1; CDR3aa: CASSELWKETQYF; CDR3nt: TGTGCCAGCAGTGAGTTGTGGAAAGAGACCCAGTACTTC
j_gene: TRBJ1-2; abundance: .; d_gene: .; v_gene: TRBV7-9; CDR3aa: CASSWDNYGYTF; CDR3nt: TGTGCCAGCAGCTGGGACAATTATGGCTACACCTTC
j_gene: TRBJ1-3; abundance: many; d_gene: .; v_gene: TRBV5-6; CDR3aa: CASSMLGSSGNTIYF; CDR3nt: TGTGCCAGCAGTATGCTCGGCAGCTCTGGAAACACCATATATTTT
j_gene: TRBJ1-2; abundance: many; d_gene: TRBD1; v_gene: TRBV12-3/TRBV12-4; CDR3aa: CASSLARTGGGGYTF; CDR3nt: TGTGCCAGCAGTTTAGCCCGTACAGGGGGCGGTGGCTACACCTTC
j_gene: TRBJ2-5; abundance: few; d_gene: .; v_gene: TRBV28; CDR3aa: CVSSFLGQLGGETQYF; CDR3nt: TGTGTCAGCAGTTTCCTGGGACAACTAGGTGGAGAGACCCAGTACTTC
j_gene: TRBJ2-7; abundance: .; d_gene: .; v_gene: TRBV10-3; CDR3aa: CAISEDRYYYEQYF; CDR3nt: TGTGCCATCAGTGAGGACAGGTATTATTACGAGCAGTACTTC
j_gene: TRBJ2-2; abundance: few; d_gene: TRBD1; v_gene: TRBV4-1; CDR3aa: CASSHSRSRDRGTTSKNTGELFF; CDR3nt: TGCGCCAGCAGCCACAGCCGAAGCAGGGACAGGGGTACTACTAGCAAGAACACCGGGGAGCTGTTTTTT
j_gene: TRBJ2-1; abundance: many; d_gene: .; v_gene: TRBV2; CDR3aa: CASSETPGGYEQFF; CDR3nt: TGTGCCAGCAGTGAAACCCCAGGGGGGTATGAGCAGTTCTTC
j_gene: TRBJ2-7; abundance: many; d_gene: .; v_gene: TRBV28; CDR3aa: CASSLTWTSPSYEQYF; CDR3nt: TGTGCCAGCAGTTTGACTTGGACATCTCCCTCCTACGAGCAGTACTTC
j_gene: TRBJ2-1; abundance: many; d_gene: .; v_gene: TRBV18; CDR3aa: CASSPRAYEQFF; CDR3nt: TGTGCCAGCTCACCACGGGCTTATGAGCAGTTCTTC
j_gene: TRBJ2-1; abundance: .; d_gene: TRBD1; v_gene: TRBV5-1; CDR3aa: CASSLEQGARNEQFF; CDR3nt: TGCGCCAGCAGCTTGGAGCAGGGGGCGCGAAATGAGCAGTTCTTC
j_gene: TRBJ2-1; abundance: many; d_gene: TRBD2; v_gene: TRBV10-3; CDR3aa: CAISELLAGGVNEQFF; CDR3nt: TGTGCCATCAGTGAGTTACTAGCGGGAGGGGTCAATGAGCAGTTCTTC
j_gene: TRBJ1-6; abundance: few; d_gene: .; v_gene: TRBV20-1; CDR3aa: CSANEPGSPLHF; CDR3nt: TGCAGTGCTAACGAACCGGGCTCACCCCTCCACTTT
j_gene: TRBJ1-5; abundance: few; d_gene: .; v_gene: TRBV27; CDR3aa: CASSLTAQQPQHF; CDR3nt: TGTGCCAGCAGTTTGACAGCGCAGCAGCCCCAGCATTTT
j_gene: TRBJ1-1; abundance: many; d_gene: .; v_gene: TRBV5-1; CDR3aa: CASSLAGFGTEAFF; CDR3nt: TGCGCCAGCAGCTTGGCTGGGTTTGGCACTGAAGCTTTCTTT